This T cell receptor beta chain was sequenced in a study of OX40 agonist ivuxolimab in advanced cancers. Study summary: At about 82% male, the cohort had a mean age of roughly 60 years, ranging from about 23 to 79. Partial responses were seen in three patients, one with hepatocellular carcinoma and two with cutaneous melanoma.

Trimming left V 1 base short and J 3 bases short, with 14 bases between. From germline, CDR1 is SGHDT and CDR2 YYEEEE. This CDR3 region has 15 residues. Blood got drawn at baseline, again on cycle 4 day 1, and then on cycle 7 day 1. About this clone: The antigen is not known.

The study, taken as a whole, reports: Dose levels from 0.1 to 3.0 mg/kg saw CD4+ and CD8+ blood T cells expand clonally by week 6.

Assay used: immunoSEQ multiplex PCR; TCRdb lists only in-frame clones, some missing. This sample yields about 100,000 clones, of which about 91% are seen a single time; under 0.65% belongs to the top ten. This sample comprised CD4+ or CD8+ T cells sorted from blood, obtained in a trial of the OX40 agonist ivuxolimab. This clonotype was obtained from an adult with an advanced solid tumor such as melanoma, head and neck, liver or kidney cancer. The rearrangement joins TRBV5-6 to TRBJ2-7, with TRBD2 as a possible D gene (6 bases). Written as DNA, the CDR3 is TGTGCCAGCAGCTTGTATGGCGGGGCAAACTACGAGCAGTACTTC. Its translation is CASSLYGGANYEQYF.